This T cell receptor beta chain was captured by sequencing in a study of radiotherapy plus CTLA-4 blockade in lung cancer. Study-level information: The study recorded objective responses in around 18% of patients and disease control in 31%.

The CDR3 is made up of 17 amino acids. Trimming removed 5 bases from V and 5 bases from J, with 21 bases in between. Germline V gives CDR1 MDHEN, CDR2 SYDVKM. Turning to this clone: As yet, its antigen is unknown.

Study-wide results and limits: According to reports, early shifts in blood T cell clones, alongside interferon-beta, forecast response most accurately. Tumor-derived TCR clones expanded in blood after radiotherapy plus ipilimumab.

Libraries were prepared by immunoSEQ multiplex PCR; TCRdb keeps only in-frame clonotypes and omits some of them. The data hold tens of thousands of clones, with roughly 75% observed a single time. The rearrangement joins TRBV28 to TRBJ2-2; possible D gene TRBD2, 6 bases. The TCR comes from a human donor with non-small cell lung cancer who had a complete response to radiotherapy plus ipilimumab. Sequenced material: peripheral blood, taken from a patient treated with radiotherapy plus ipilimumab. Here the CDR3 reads CASSPPLAGRGTGELFF. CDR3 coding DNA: TGTGCCAGCAGTCCCCCACTAGCTGGAAGAGGTACCGGGGAGCTGTTTTTT.